This passage covers 24 T cell receptor beta chains from one sample sequenced in a study of T cells in Graves' hyperthyroidism and ophthalmopathy. TCR beta CDR3 regions were amplified from RNA. Researchers ran a first-round RT-PCR on the TCR CDR3 using the HTBI primer set. TCRdb passed the multiplex PCR reads through MiXCR, listing each CDR3 protein once. The table includes about 530,000 distinct CDR3 sequences, 15% to 20% detected once. Input material: blood. These receptors came from a woman between 18 and 29 years old with Graves' ophthalmopathy.

This clonotype has at least ten counts. V is TRBV12-3 or TRBV12-4 and J is TRBJ2-1; 8 bases fit TRBD2. With V trimmed by 1 base and J by 6 bases, 11 bases remained unmatched. This CDR3 spans 17 amino acids. This CDR3 is CASSLVVTSERGNEQFF. CDR3 bases: TGTGCCAGCAGTTTAGTGGTGACTAGCGAAAGGGGCAATGAGCAGTTCTTC.

This chain uses TRBV14 with TRBJ2-7, with D perhaps TRBD2 (5 bases). This CDR3 has 14 residues. Germline V CDR1 and CDR2: SGHDN, FVKESK. The V gene lost 0 bases and the J gene lost 1 base, with 7 bases spanning the gap. The CDR3 DNA reads as TGTGCCAGCAGCCAAGAGAGGGCATCCTACGAGCAGTACTTC. Translation: CASSQERASYEQYF.

Remarks on this clonotype: Relative to the germline gene, one junction end is altered; a read error may explain this. The chain uses TRBV4-2 and TRBJ2-6; 7 positions match TRBD1. The CDR3 is 16 amino acids. In germline, CDR1 is LGHNA, CDR2 YNFKEQ. In DNA form, the CDR3 reads TGTGTCAGCAGCCAAGCTACAGGGGATGGGGCCAACGTCCTGACTTTC. It encodes CVSSQATGDGANVLTF.

This clonotype was found a few times. V gene TRBV5-4 combines with J gene TRBJ1-1; D gene ambiguous. This CDR3 contains 12 residues. The V gene's germline CDR1 is SGHNT and CDR2 YYREEE (reference sequence). V was pared by 3 bases and J by 7 bases, with 10 bases between. CDR3 DNA sequence: TGTGCCAGCAGCTGGGGAGTAGATGAAGCTTTCTTT. Translating it yields CASSWGVDEAFF. The complete variable domain, with remaining parts taken from reference TRBV5-4 and TRBJ1-1, reads ETGVTQSPTHLIKTRGQQVTLRCSSQSGHNTVSWYQQALGQGPQFIFQYYREEENGRGNFPPRFSGLQFPNYSSELNVNALELDDSALYLCASSWGVDEAFFGQGTRLTVV.

V gene TRBV30 combines with J gene TRBJ1-2, with a possible D match to TRBD1 (5 bases). V was pared by 0 bases and J by 4 bases, with 15 bases between. This CDR3 contains 15 residues. Germline V gene data show CDR1 as GTSNPN and CDR2 as SVGIG (reference sequence). The CDR3 DNA is TGTGCCTGGAGTGTACTTCAGGGAGCCCTCTATGGCTACACCTTC. It codes for CAWSVLQGALYGYTF.

The sample holds a few counts of this clonotype. The chain has TRBV20-1 and TRBJ2-3; 11 bases match TRBD2. The CDR3 has 16 residues. The trim removed 0 bases at V and 2 bases at J, leaving 4 bases unmatched. Germline CDR1 DFQATT, CDR2 SNEGSKA (reference sequence). The CDR3 sequence: CSARDPSGGLTDTQYF. The CDR3 nucleotides read TGCAGTGCTAGAGACCCTAGCGGGGGGCTCACAGATACGCAGTATTTT.

This clonotype was found a few times. CDR3 in amino acids: CASSQGLAGYSYNEQFF. The CDR3 bases are TGCGCCAGCAGCCAGGGACTAGCGGGTTACTCCTACAATGAGCAGTTCTTC. The V gene is TRBV4-1, the J gene TRBJ2-1; TRBD2 matches at 12 bases. V dropped 3 bases and J dropped 0; count of bases not matched to a gene: 3. CDR1 MGHRA and CDR2 YSYEKL come from the germline V gene. The CDR3 has 17 residues.

This clonotype occurred many times. This chain uses TRBV30 with TRBJ1-1; unclear D gene. With 6 bases removed from V and 1 base from J, the gap between germline ends came to 6 bases. Germline V CDR1 and CDR2: GTSNPN, SVGIG (reference sequence). This CDR3 has 11 amino acids. In nucleotides, the CDR3 is TGTGCCTGCCTCAAGAACACTGAAGCTTTCTTT. This translates into CACLKNTEAFF.

This clonotype has at least ten counts. The rearrangement links TRBV20-1 to TRBJ2-1; the D call may be TRBD1 or TRBD2 (5 bases each). V was clipped by 4 bases and J by 6 bases, with 16 bases between them. The CDR3 totals 14 residues. The V gene's germline CDR1 is DFQATT and CDR2 SNEGSKA (reference sequence). The CDR3 region is CSATGTLRGNEQFF. CDR3 in DNA: TGCAGTGCTACTGGGACCCTCCGAGGCAATGAGCAGTTCTTC.

The rearrangement joins TRBV7-2 to TRBJ1-4; the D gene is possibly TRBD1 (5 bases). This CDR3 comprises 14 residues. Between the trimmed V and J ends, which lost 5 bases and 7 bases, there was a span of 14 bases. Germline CDR1 and CDR2: SGHTA and FQGNSA. The CDR3 nucleotides are TGTGCCAGCAGCCTCCTCGGGGCCGGTGAAAAACTGTTTTTT. Its protein is CASSLLGAGEKLFF.

This clonotype came up a few times. The chain is built from TRBV20-1 and TRBJ2-1, with TRBD2 matching 14 bases. Germline V lookup: CDR1 DFQATT, CDR2 SNEGSKA (reference sequence). CDR3 length: 17 amino acids. The junction had 10 bases not matched to a gene; V was cut back by 6 bases and J by 3 bases. In DNA form, the CDR3 reads TGCAGTGCGCTGGAGGGGACTAGCGGGGGTCTCTACAATGAGCAGTTCTTC. This codes for CSALEGTSGGLYNEQFF.

This clonotype came up many times. The chain joins TRBV10-3 to TRBJ2-5; D ambiguous. From germline, CDR1 is ENHRY and CDR2 SYGVKD. The CDR3 spans 16 residues. V lost 2 bases to trimming and J lost 2 bases, with 15 bases between them. DNA for the CDR3: TGTGCCATCAGTGAGCCGATATCTAGGGAACAAGAGACCCAGTACTTC. Protein: CAISEPISREQETQYF.

This clonotype was counted at least ten times. The rearrangement links TRBV30 to TRBJ2-1; TRBD1 might be the D (5 bases). The CDR3 extends over 10 amino acids. Trimming pared 5 bases from V and 10 bases from J, leaving 9 bases between. CDR1 is GTSNPN and CDR2 is SVGIG in the germline V gene (reference sequence). CDR3 nucleotide sequence: TGTGCCTGGGGGGCCAGGGAGCAGTTCTTC. Its protein product is CAWGAREQFF.

This clonotype has ten or more counts. The J gene is TRBJ1-1, the V gene TRBV4-2, with D possibly being TRBD1 (6 bases). Trimming cost V 3 bases and J 3 bases, with 14 bases left between them. Germline lookup yields CDR1 LGHNA and CDR2 YNFKEQ. This CDR3 has 15 residues. CDR3 DNA sequence: TGTGCCAGCAGCCATCCGGGGGGGGCTGACACTGAAGCTTTCTTT. Protein: CASSHPGGADTEAFF.

This clonotype has a handful of counts. The V call is TRBV20-1, the J call TRBJ2-3; 15 bases are a match to TRBD2. The germline V gene has CDR1 DFQATT and CDR2 SNEGSKA (reference sequence). The CDR3 spans 15 residues. J lost 5 bases, V lost 5 bases, and 5 bases had no gene match. Written as DNA, the CDR3 is TGCAGTGCTCGGACTAGCGGGAGGGCAATAGATACGCAGTATTTT. The encoded protein is CSARTSGRAIDTQYF.

This clonotype turned up a few times. This rearrangement joins TRBV2 to TRBJ1-1, with TRBD1 identical over 8 bases. Trimming at V came to 7 bases and at J to 8 bases, leaving 12 bases not matched to a gene. This CDR3 has 14 residues. From germline, CDR1 is SNHLY and CDR2 FYNNEI. CDR3 nucleotide sequence: TGTGCCAGCACCACCCGACAGGGGTCATTCGAAGCTTTCTTT. This translates into CASTTRQGSFEAFF.

This clonotype was picked up many times. The chain joins TRBV7-9 to TRBJ2-3; 12 bases map to TRBD2. CDR3 length: 17 amino acids. V dropped 5 bases and J dropped 1; count of bases not matched to a gene: 7. Germline CDR1 and CDR2: SEHNR and FQNEAQ (reference sequence). The CDR3 here is CASSHTSGGPRTDTQYF. CDR3 in DNA: TGTGCCAGCAGCCATACTAGCGGGGGGCCCCGCACAGATACGCAGTATTTT.

There are a few counts of this clonotype. This rearrangement joins TRBV6-1 to TRBJ2-2; 12 bases are shared with TRBD1. Losses at the gene ends were 5 bases for V and 7 bases for J; bases not matched to a gene: 5. Germline assignment: CDR1 MNHNS and CDR2 SASEGT. The CDR3 consists of 15 residues. The CDR3 DNA follows: TGTGCCAGCAGTTGGGGACAGGGGGCGAACGGGGAGCTGTTTTTT. Translating gives CASSWGQGANGELFF.

This clonotype was counted at least ten times. CDR3 nucleotide sequence: TGCAGTGCTAGTGGGAGGGGCGGGAATGAAGAGACCCAGTACTTC. This codes for CSASGRGGNEETQYF. V gene TRBV20-1 combines with J gene TRBJ2-5, with 7 nucleotides matching TRBD2. The J segment lost 3 bases and the V segment lost 3 bases, leaving 10 bases of the junction unmatched. The CDR3 consists of 15 residues. In germline, CDR1 is DFQATT, CDR2 SNEGSKA (reference sequence).

This clonotype was counted many times. This chain links TRBV2 with TRBJ1-1; D gene uncertain. This CDR3 is 14 amino acids long. V lost 4 bases and J lost 4, with 13 bases in between. Per the germline V gene, CDR1 is SNHLY and CDR2 is FYNNEI. The CDR3 sequence: CASSGGSESTEAFF. In DNA form, the CDR3 reads TGTGCCAGCAGTGGCGGAAGTGAGAGCACTGAAGCTTTCTTT.

This clonotype has a count of ten or more. The chain is built from TRBV20-1 and TRBJ1-2; no reliable D call. Germline V gives CDR1 DFQATT, CDR2 SNEGSKA (reference sequence). V was clipped by 4 bases and J by 4 bases, with 10 bases between them. The CDR3 runs 12 residues. As DNA, the CDR3 is TGCAGTGCTACAGAGACGAGCTATGGCTACACCTTC. As protein: CSATETSYGYTF.

Many counts were recorded for this clonotype. V and J are TRBV7-9 and TRBJ1-5, with no clear D. The CDR3 is made up of 13 amino acids. V lost 3 bases and J 5 bases, leaving 8 bases between the germline ends. Germline-derived CDR1 and CDR2 are SEHNR and FQNEAQ (reference sequence). CDR3 DNA: TGTGCCAGCAGCTTGGGCCGCGATCAGCCCCAGCATTTT. Its protein is CASSLGRDQPQHF.

This clonotype was observed many times. The chain couples TRBV20-1 to TRBJ2-7; D remains ambiguous. Trimming removed 0 bases from V and 3 bases from J, with 12 bases in between. The germline V gene encodes CDR1 DFQATT and CDR2 SNEGSKA (reference sequence). The CDR3 covers 14 residues. CDR3 nucleotides: TGCAGTGCTAGAGATCTGGCGGAAATCTACGAGCAGTACTTC. This codes for CSARDLAEIYEQYF.

The CDR3 is CASSESPYTGHLNQPQHF. The CDR3 coding sequence is TGTGCCAGCAGTGAATCGCCGTATACAGGTCACTTAAATCAGCCCCAGCATTTT. This chain uses TRBV6-1 with TRBJ1-5; tentative D call: TRBD1 (5 bases). V was cut by 2 bases and J by 4 bases, with 21 bases left in between. The CDR3 sequence is 18 residues long. Per the germline V gene, CDR1 is MNHNS and CDR2 is SASEGT.